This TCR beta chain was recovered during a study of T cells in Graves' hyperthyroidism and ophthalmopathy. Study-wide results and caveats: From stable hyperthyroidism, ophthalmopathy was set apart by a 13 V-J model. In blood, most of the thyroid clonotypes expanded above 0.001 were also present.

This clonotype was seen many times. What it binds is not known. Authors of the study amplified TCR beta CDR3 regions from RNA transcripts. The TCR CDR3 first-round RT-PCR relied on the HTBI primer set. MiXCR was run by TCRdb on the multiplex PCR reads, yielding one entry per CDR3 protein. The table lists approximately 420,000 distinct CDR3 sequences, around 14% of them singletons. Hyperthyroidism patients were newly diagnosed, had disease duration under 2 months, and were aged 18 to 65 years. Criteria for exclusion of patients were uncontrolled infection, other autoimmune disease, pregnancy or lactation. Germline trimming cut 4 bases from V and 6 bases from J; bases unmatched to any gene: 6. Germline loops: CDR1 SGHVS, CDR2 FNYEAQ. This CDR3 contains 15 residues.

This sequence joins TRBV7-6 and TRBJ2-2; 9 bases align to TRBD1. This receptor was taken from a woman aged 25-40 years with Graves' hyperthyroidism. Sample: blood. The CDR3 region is CASSSLQGAPGELFF. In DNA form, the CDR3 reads TGTGCCAGCAGCTCCCTACAGGGGGCACCCGGGGAGCTGTTTTTT.